This T cell receptor (beta chain) derives from a study of response to subunit inactivated influenza vaccine. Findings of the study overall: Few new T cells, the authors suggested, are recruited by each seasonal influenza vaccination.

Trimming took 4 bases from V and 6 from J; bases not matched to a gene: 10. This CDR3 has 15 residues. The germline V gene encodes CDR1 SNHLY and CDR2 FYNNEI. To note about this clonotype: Its antigen is unidentified.

TCRdb recomputed calls from the RT-PCR reads with MiXCR, one row per CDR3 protein. Seen here are approximately 160,000 distinct CDR3 sequences, approximately 11% observed once, and the top ten hold about a third. This TCR was sampled from a man in his fifties or sixties who received an inactivated influenza vaccine. The sequencing here drew on CD8+ T cells sorted from PBMCs, taken roughly 24 months after vaccination. The V and J genes are TRBV2 and TRBJ2-7; 9 bases are a match to TRBD1. Here the CDR3 reads CASSATGTGRGEQYF. The DNA for the CDR3 is TGTGCCAGCAGTGCCACCGGGACAGGGAGGGGCGAGCAGTACTTC.